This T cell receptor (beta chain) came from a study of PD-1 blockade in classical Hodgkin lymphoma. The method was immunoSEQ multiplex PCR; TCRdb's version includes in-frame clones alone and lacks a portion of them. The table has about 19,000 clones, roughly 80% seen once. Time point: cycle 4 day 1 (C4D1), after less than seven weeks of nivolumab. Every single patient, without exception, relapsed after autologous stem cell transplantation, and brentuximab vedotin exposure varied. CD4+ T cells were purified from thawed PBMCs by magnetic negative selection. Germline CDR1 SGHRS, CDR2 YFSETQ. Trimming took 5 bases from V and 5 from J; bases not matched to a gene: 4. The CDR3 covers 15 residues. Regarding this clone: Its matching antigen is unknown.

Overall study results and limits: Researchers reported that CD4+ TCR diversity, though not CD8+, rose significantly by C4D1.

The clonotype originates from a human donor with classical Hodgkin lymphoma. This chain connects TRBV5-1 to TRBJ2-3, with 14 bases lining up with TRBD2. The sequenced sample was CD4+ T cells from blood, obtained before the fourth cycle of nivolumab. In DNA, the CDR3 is TGCGCCAGCAGGATCGGACTAGCGGGAGGAGATACGCAGTATTTT. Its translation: CASRIGLAGGDTQYF.